Listed below are T cell receptor beta chains from one sample, sequenced in a study of T cell responses to AZD1222 COVID-19 vaccine. Repertoires were generated with immunoSEQ multiplex PCR, while TCRdb's copy carries only in-frame clones and drops some. The table records 100,000 to 150,000 clones, 86% of them present only once. Material: peripheral blood, obtained 28 days after the second AZD1222 dose. Every receptor here comes from an adult who received the AZD1222 COVID-19 vaccine. Each CDR3 is given with its conserved first and last residue. The D gene is left open where the match is weak. Clone sizes are given selectively: once, few, many, or a class where the clone is expanded.

j_call cdr3_length v_call clone_size d_call cdr3_aa cdr3_nt
TRBJ2-3 18 TRBV7-6 . . CASSSWAPGLTSTDTQYF TGTGCCAGCAGCTCATGGGCCCCCGGACTGACTAGCACAGATACGCAGTATTTT
TRBJ1-3 15 TRBV13 once . CASSDIRQQGNTIYF TGTGCCAGCAGCGATATACGACAGCAAGGAAACACCATATATTTT
TRBJ1-2 13 TRBV6-5 few . CASSYRGLSGYTF TGTGCCAGCAGTTACAGGGGGTTAAGTGGCTACACCTTC
TRBJ2-7 15 TRBV6-9 . . CASSYSGEGNYEQYF TGTGCCAGCAGTTATTCGGGAGAGGGAAACTACGAGCAGTACTTC
TRBJ2-4 15 TRBV15 . . CATSRAPEGRSIQYF TGTGCCACCAGCAGGGCCCCCGAGGGTCGGAGCATTCAGTACTTC
TRBJ1-1 17 TRBV10-3 . . CAISEGSTGLQNTEAFF TGTGCCATCAGTGAAGGTTCTACAGGACTTCAGAACACTGAAGCTTTCTTT
TRBJ1-5 15 TRBV27 . TRBD1 CASSPGTGGNQPQHF TGTGCCAGCAGTCCCGGGACAGGGGGCAATCAGCCCCAGCATTTT
TRBJ1-1 13 TRBV12-3/TRBV12-4 . . CASSPQVWTEAFF TGTGCCAGCAGTCCACAGGTTTGGACTGAAGCTTTCTTT
TRBJ2-7 14 TRBV29-1 . TRBD2 CSVTGLAGRYEQYF TGCAGCGTGACAGGACTAGCGGGACGCTACGAGCAGTACTTC
TRBJ2-6 16 TRBV4-1 . TRBD2 CASSQVAGLGANVLTF TGCGCCAGCAGCCAAGTAGCGGGGCTCGGGGCCAACGTCCTGACTTTC
TRBJ1-6 13 TRBV20-1 . . CSASTDPNSPLHF TGCAGTGCTAGTACGGATCCTAATTCACCCCTCCACTTT
TRBJ2-1 15 TRBV27 . . CASSSPGTWPNEQFF TGTGCCAGCAGCTCCCCCGGGACATGGCCCAATGAGCAGTTCTTC
TRBJ2-5 15 TRBV9 . TRBD2 CASSFSGGLQETQYF TGTGCCAGCAGCTTTAGCGGGGGGCTTCAAGAGACCCAGTACTTC
TRBJ1-1 14 TRBV6-5 . . CASSRQVGGTEAFF TGTGCCAGCAGTAGACAGGTCGGTGGCACTGAAGCTTTCTTT
TRBJ1-3 16 TRBV6-1 . . CASSGPVGYSGNTIYF TGTGCCAGCAGTGGACCTGTCGGGTATTCTGGAAACACCATATATTTT
TRBJ1-2 13 TRBV5-1 . . CASSLVEGDGYTF TGCGCCAGCAGCTTGGTAGAGGGGGACGGCTACACCTTC
TRBJ1-5 13 TRBV5-1 . . CASSLTGDQPQHF TGCGCCAGCAGCTTGACAGGCGACCAGCCCCAGCATTTT
TRBJ2-6 16 TRBV24-1 . . CATSDLTPSGANVLTF TGTGCCACCAGTGATTTGACTCCCTCTGGGGCCAACGTCCTGACTTTC
TRBJ2-7 13 TRBV7-9 . TRBD1 CASSPDRGSEQYF TGTGCCAGCAGCCCGGACAGGGGGAGTGAGCAGTACTTC
TRBJ2-1 16 TRBV6-2/TRBV6-3 . . CASSYYRAQLDNEQFF TGTGCCAGCAGTTACTACAGGGCACAACTCGACAATGAGCAGTTCTTC
TRBJ2-2 13 TRBV7-9 few . CASSLQGTGELFF TGTGCCAGCAGCTTACAAGGGACCGGGGAGCTGTTTTTT
TRBJ1-3 11 TRBV20-1 . . CSARDSNTIYF TGCAGTGCTAGAGATAGTAACACCATATATTTT
TRBJ2-7 16 TRBV7-9 . TRBD2 CASSSTGEGSSYEQYF TGTGCCAGCAGCTCAACCGGGGAGGGGAGCTCCTACGAGCAGTACTTC
TRBJ2-7 15 TRBV6-5 . TRBD1 CASSYYGTVDYEQYF TGTGCCAGCAGTTACTATGGGACAGTCGACTACGAGCAGTACTTC
TRBJ2-7 14 TRBV7-9 . TRBD1 CASSSPGQGNEQYF TGTGCCAGCAGCTCACCGGGACAGGGGAACGAGCAGTACTTC
TRBJ1-4 14 TRBV6-6 . . CASSYRTVNEKLFF TGTGCCAGCAGTTACAGAACAGTCAATGAAAAACTGTTTTTT
TRBJ2-5 18 TRBV5-4 . TRBD2 CASSRGTSGRVGQETQYF TGTGCCAGCAGCCGAGGGACTAGCGGGAGAGTCGGGCAAGAGACCCAGTACTTC
TRBJ2-7 16 TRBV9 . TRBD2 CASSARETSGRVEQYF TGTGCCAGCAGCGCGAGAGAGACTAGCGGGAGAGTCGAGCAGTACTTC